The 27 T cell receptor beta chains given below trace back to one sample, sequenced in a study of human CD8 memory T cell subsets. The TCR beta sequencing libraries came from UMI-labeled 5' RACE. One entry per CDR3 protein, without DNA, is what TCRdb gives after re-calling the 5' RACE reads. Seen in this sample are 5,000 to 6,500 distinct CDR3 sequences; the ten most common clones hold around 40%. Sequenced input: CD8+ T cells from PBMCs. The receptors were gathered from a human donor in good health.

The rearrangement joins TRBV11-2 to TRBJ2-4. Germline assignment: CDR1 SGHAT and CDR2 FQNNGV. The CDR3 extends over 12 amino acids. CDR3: CASSFRPDEWYF.

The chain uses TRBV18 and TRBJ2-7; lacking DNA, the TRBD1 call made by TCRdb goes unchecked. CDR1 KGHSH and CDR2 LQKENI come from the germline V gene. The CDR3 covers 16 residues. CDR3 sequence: CASSLQPGQGVFEQYF.

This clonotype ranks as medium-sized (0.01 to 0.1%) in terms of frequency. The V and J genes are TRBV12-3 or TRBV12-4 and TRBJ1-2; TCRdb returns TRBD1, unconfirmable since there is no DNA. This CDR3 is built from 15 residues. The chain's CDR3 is CASSSPSTGGYGYTF.

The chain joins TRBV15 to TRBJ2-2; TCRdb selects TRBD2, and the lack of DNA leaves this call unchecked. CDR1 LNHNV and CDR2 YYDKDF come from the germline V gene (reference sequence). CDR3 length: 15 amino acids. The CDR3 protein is CATRGGAGGTGELFF.

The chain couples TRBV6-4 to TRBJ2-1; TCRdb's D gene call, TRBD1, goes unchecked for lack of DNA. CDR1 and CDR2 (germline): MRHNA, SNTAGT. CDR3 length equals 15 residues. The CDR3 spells CASSEDTDLGNEQFF.

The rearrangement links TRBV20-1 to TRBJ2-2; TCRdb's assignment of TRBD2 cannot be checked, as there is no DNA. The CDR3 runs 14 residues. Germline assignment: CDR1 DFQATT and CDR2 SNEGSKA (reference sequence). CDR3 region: CSARLAGDTGELFF.

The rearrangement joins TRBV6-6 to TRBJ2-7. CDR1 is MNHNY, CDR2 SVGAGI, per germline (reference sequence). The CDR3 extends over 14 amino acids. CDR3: CASSYSTDSYEQYF.

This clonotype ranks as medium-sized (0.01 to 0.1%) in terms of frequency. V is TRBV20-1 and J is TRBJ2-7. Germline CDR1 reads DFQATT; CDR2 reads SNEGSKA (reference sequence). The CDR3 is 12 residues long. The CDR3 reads CSARENSYEQYF.

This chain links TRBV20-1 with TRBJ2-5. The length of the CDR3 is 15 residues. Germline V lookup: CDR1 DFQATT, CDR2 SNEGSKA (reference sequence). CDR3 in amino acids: CSARASQGYQETQYF.

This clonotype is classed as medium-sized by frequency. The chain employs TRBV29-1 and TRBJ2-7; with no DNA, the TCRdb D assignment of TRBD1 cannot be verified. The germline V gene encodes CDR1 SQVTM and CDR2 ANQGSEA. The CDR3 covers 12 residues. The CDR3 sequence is CSVDRGQDEQYF.

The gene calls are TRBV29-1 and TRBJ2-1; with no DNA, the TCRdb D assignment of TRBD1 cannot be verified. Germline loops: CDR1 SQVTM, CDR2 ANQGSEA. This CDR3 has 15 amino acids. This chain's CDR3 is CSVEATGGYGNEQFF.

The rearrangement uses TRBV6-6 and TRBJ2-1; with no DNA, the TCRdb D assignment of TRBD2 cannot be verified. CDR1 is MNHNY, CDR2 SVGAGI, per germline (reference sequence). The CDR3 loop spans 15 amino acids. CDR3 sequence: CASSYLGEEYNEQFF.

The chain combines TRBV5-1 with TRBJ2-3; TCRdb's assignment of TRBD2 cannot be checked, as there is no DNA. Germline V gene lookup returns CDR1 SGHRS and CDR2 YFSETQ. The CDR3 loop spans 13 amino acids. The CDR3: CASSLGEVDTQYF.

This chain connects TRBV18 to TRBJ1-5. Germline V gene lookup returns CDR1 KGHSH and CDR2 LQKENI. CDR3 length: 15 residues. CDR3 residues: CASSNRGLSNQPQHF. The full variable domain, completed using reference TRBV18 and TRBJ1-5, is NAGVMQNPRHLVRRRGQEARLRCSPMKGHSHVYWYRQLPEEGLKFMVYLQKENIIDESGMPKERFSAEFPKEGPSILRIQQVVRGDSAAYFCASSNRGLSNQPQHFGDGTRLSIL.

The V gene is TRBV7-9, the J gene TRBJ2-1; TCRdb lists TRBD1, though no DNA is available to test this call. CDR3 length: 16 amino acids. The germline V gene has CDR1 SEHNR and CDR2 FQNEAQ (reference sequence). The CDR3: CASSLAQGTADNEQFF.

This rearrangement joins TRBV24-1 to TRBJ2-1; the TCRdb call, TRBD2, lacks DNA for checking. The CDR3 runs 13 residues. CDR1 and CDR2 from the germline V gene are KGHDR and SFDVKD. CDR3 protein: CATSASFGNEQFF.

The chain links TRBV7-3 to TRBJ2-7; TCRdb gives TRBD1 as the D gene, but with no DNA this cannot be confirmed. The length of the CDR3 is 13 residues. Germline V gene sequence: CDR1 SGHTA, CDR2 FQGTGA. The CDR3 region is CASSFAGADEQYF.

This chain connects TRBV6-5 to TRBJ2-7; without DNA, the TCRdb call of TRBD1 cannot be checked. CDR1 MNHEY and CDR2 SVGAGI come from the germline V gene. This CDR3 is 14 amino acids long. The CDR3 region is CASSYSGGESEQYF.

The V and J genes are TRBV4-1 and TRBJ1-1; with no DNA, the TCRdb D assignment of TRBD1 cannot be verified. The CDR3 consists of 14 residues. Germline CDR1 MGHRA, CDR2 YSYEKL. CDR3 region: CASSQDSGFGEAFF.

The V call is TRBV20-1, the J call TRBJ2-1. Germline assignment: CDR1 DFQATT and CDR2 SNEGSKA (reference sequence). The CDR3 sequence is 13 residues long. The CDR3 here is CSASLVLGSEQFF.

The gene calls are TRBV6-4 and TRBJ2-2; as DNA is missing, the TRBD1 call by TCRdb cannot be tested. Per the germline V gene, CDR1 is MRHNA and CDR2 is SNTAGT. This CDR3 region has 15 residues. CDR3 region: CASSERGQNTGELFF.

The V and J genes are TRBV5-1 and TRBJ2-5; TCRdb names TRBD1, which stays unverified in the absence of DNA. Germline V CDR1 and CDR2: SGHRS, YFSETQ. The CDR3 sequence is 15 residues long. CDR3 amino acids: CASSLEATSGGTQYF.

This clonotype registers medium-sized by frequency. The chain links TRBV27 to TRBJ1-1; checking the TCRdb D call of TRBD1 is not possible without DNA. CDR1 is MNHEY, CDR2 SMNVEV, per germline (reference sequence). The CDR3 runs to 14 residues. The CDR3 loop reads CASSWGGVDTEAFF.

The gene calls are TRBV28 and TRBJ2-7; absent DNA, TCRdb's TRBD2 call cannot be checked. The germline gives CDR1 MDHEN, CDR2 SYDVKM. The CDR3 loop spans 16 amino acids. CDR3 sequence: CASSSPWLAGTYEQYF.

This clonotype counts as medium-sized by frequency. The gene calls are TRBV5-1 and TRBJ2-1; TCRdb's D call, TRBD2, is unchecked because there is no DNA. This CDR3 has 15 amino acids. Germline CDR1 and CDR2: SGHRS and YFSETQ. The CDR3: CASSFSLAGYNEQFF.

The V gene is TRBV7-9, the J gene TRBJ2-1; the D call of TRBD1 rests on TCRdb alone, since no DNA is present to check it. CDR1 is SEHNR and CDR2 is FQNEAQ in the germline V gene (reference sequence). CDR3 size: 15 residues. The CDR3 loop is CASSPRDRGPNEQFF. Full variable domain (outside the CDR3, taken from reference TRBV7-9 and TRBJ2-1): DTGVSQNPRHKITKRGQNVTFRCDPISEHNRLYWYRQTLGQGPEFLTYFQNEAQLEKSRLLSDRFSAERPKGSFSTLEIQRTEQGDSAMYLCASSPRDRGPNEQFFGPGTRLTVL.

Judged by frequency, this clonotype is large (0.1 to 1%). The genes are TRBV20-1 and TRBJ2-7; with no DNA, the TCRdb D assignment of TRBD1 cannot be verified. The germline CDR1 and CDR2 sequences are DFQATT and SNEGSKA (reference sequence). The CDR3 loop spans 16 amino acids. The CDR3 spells CSARHTAGTDLYEQYF.